The 9 T cell receptor beta chains in this list originate from one sample, sequenced in a study of OX40 agonist ivuxolimab in advanced cancers. Clones were sequenced by immunoSEQ multiplex PCR, and TCRdb holds only the in-frame ones, with some missing. The data show 26,000 or so clones, 76% seen once. Sample: CD4+ or CD8+ T cells sorted from blood, taken in a trial of the OX40 agonist ivuxolimab. These receptors were collected from an adult with an advanced solid tumor such as melanoma, head and neck, liver or kidney cancer.

CDR3 amino acids: CASGFQEGQPQHF. CDR3 nucleotide sequence: TGTGCTAGTGGTTTTCAGGAAGGTCAGCCCCAGCATTTT. V gene TRBV12-5 combines with J gene TRBJ1-5; D not resolved. The CDR3 runs 13 residues. CDR1 LGHNT and CDR2 FRNRAP come from the germline V gene. Trimming pared 3 bases from V and 6 bases from J, leaving 9 bases between.

The chain has TRBV11-3 and TRBJ1-6, with no clear D. The germline V and J ends were trimmed by 0 bases and 7 bases, with 4 bases remaining between them. The germline gives CDR1 SGHNT, CDR2 YENEEA. CDR3 length equals 13 residues. The CDR3, as DNA: TGTGCCAGCAGCTTAGAGACAAATTCACCCCTCCACTTT. It codes for CASSLETNSPLHF.

This chain joins TRBV15 and TRBJ2-7; 8 nucleotides match TRBD1. From germline, CDR1 is LNHNV and CDR2 YYDKDF (reference sequence). The CDR3 is made up of 16 amino acids. Trimming took 0 bases from V and 2 from J; bases not matched to a gene: 6. The CDR3 is CATSREKTRGPYEQYF. The CDR3 nucleotides are TGTGCCACCAGCAGAGAGAAAACCAGGGGGCCCTACGAGCAGTACTTC. Looking up the rest from reference TRBV15 and TRBJ2-7 gives the full variable domain: DAMVIQNPRYQVTQFGKPVTLSCSQTLNHNVMYWYQQKSSQAPKLLFHYYDKDFNNEADTPDNFQSRRPNTSFCFLDIRSPGLGDTAMYLCATSREKTRGPYEQYFGPGTRLTVT.

V usage is TRBV7-9 and J usage is TRBJ2-2; 8 nucleotides line up with TRBD1. CDR3 length: 16 amino acids. The V gene end was trimmed by 3 bases and the J gene end by 3 bases; junction bases not matched to a gene: 6. In germline, CDR1 is SEHNR, CDR2 FQNEAQ (reference sequence). CDR3 amino acids: CASSFRGQRDTGELFF. DNA for the CDR3: TGTGCCAGCAGCTTCAGGGGGCAGAGGGACACCGGGGAGCTGTTTTTT.

The V and J genes are TRBV6-5 and TRBJ1-1; D gene uncertain. V was shortened by 2 bases and J by 2 bases, with 9 bases between the two germline ends. This CDR3 is built from 14 residues. Germline CDR1 is MNHEY and CDR2 is SVGAGI. CDR3 in amino acids: CASSYMTKNTEAFF. The CDR3 coding sequence is TGTGCCAGCAGTTACATGACAAAAAACACTGAAGCTTTCTTT.

This clone was picked up one time. The chain recombines TRBV5-4 with TRBJ2-5; D is unclear. CDR1 and CDR2 from the germline V gene are SGHNT and YYREEE (reference sequence). V lost 4 bases, J lost 2 bases, and 12 bases lay in between. This CDR3 comprises 14 residues. The CDR3 nucleotides are TGTGCCAGCAGCCCCCGGGTGCCTCAAGAGACCCAGTACTTC. As protein: CASSPRVPQETQYF. Full variable domain (outside the CDR3, taken from reference TRBV5-4 and TRBJ2-5): ETGVTQSPTHLIKTRGQQVTLRCSSQSGHNTVSWYQQALGQGPQFIFQYYREEENGRGNFPPRFSGLQFPNYSSELNVNALELDDSALYLCASSPRVPQETQYFGPGTRLLVL.

For this clone: Other DNA sequences in this specimen translate into the identical CDR3. V usage is TRBV20-1 and J usage is TRBJ2-7; D not resolved. Germline CDR1 DFQATT, CDR2 SNEGSKA (reference sequence). The CDR3 totals 11 residues. The V gene lost 0 bases and the J gene lost 4 bases, with 4 bases spanning the gap. The CDR3 protein is CSAREGYEQYF. CDR3 DNA: TGCAGTGCTAGAGAGGGGTACGAGCAGTACTTC.

Written as DNA, the CDR3 is TGTGCCAGCAGCTTGGTAGAAGGTGGGGCAGGAGCTTTCTTT. Translation: CASSLVEGGAGAFF. The J gene is TRBJ1-1, the V gene TRBV5-4, with D possibly TRBD1 on 5 matching bases. Deletions cut 0 bases from V and 10 bases from J, with 16 bases between. Looked up from germline, CDR1 is SGHNT and CDR2 is YYREEE (reference sequence). CDR3 length: 14 amino acids.

The rearrangement uses TRBV18 and TRBJ1-2; no clear D gene. The CDR3 has 16 amino acids. Germline V gives CDR1 KGHSH, CDR2 LQKENI. Trimming stripped 10 bases from V and 2 bases from J, with 23 bases between. The CDR3 protein is CATRPEVGRINYGYTF. The CDR3 nucleotides read TGTGCCACCAGACCGGAAGTGGGCAGGATCAACTATGGCTACACCTTC.